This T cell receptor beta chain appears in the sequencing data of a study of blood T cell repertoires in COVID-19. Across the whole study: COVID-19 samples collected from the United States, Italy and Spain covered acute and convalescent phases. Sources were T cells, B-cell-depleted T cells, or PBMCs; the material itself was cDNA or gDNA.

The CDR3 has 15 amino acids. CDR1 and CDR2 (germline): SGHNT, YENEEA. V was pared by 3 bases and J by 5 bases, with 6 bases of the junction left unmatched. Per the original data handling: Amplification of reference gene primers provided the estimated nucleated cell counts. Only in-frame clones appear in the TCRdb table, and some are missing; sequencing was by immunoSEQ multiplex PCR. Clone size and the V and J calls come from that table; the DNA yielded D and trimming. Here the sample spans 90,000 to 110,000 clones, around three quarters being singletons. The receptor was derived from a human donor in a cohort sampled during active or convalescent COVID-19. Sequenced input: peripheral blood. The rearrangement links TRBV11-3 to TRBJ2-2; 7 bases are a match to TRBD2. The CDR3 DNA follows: TGTGCCAGCAGCTTCGGGCGGGGGAGGACCGGGGAGCTGTTTTTT. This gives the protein CASSFGRGRTGELFF.